A single T cell receptor beta chain is shown here with its context. Original methodology: Quantification of nucleated cells was approximated via reference gene primer amplification. Assay: immunoSEQ multiplex PCR; the TCRdb copy retains only in-frame clones and omits some. The V and J calls and clone size were taken over from that table, and D and trimming were inferred from the DNA. The data contain roughly 430,000 clones, around nine tenths of them singletons. This entry comes from a study of blood T cell repertoires in COVID-19. In the study overall: T cells, B-cell-depleted T cells, or PBMCs supplied cDNA or gDNA.

Individuals aged about 18 to 100 years were recruited from about two dozen US areas. Within the 2 weeks before study entry, each person in the exposed group met a COVID-19 case. CDR1 is MNHEY, CDR2 SVGAGI, per germline. This CDR3 is 16 amino acids long. V shed 2 bases and J shed 0 bases, with 11 bases lying between them. V and J are TRBV6-5 and TRBJ1-3, with D hard to call. Sequencing input: PBMCs or T cells enriched from blood (not recorded which). This TCR came from a woman aged 18-35 years who had been exposed to COVID-19. The chain's CDR3 is CASSYSAPSSGNTIYF. The CDR3 nucleotides read TGTGCCAGCAGTTACAGTGCACCGAGCTCTGGAAACACCATATATTTT.